This T cell receptor beta chain was retrieved from a study of monozygotic twins with inflammatory bowel disease. The CDR3 length is 17 residues. Germline V gene data show CDR1 as SGHTA and CDR2 as FQGNSA. Incorporation of UMIs carrying a 6-nucleotide sample barcode was performed by template switching. Two nested PCRs, of around 15 and 10 cycles, processed TCRalpha and TCRbeta cDNA. TCRdb reanalyzed the 5' RACE reads and collapses them to one entry per CDR3 protein, without DNA. This repertoire includes 400,000 or so distinct CDR3 sequences. Researchers collected over 2 ml of blood per donor. The TCR originated in a human donor with ulcerative colitis or Crohn's disease, or a healthy co-twin of an affected twin (not recorded which). This sequence joins TRBV7-2 and TRBJ2-2; the D call from TCRdb, TRBD2, cannot be confirmed without DNA. Sequencing input: blood. The CDR3 sequence is CASSPEVRVSGTGELFF.